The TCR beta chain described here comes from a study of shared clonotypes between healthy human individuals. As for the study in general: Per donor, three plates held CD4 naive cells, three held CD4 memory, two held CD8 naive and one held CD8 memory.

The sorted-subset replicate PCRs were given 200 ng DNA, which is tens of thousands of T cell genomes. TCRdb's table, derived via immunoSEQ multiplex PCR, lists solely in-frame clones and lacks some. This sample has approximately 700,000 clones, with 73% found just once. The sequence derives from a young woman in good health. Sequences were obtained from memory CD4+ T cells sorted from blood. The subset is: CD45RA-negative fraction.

The CDR3 loop reads CASAKGTAGIGYTF. In DNA, the CDR3 is TGCGCCAGCGCCAAAGGGACCGCCGGAATTGGCTACACCTTC. The chain employs TRBV5-1 and TRBJ1-2, with D perhaps TRBD1 (5 bases). Germline V lookup: CDR1 SGHRS, CDR2 YFSETQ. The length of the CDR3 is 14 residues. V was trimmed by 7 bases and J by 7 bases, leaving 20 bases between them.